The rows below give T cell receptor beta chains drawn from one sample of a study of technical replicates of blood from a handful of donors. Assay: immunoSEQ multiplex PCR; the TCRdb copy retains only in-frame clones and omits some. Of approximately 79,000 clones listed, about 97% are singletons. Sequences were obtained from T cells isolated from PBMCs. These receptors were obtained from a human donor in good health. Both conserved end residues are part of each CDR3. The order of the fields is CDR3 length, V gene, clone size, CDR3 protein. Clone size is stated in some rows and not others, as once, few, many or a class when expanded.

15 TRBV2 - CASSEEREGLNEQYF
12 TRBV2 - CASSTRGEEAFF
14 TRBV15 - CATSSRGAYNEQFF
16 TRBV6-5 - CASSYGTGGPYNEQFF
13 TRBV7-2 - CASSPGLSYEQYF
16 TRBV21-1 - CASSKGGGVFSYEQYF
15 TRBV5-4 - CASSRPGQGGETQYF
13 TRBV7-9 - CASSITENTEAFF
15 TRBV5-8 - CASSFPRGKFTEAFF
14 TRBV9 - CASSSWTSHHEQYF
16 TRBV27 - CASRLGTGPHNYGYTF
15 TRBV5-1 - CASSFGGTSTDTQYF
15 TRBV28 - CASSSFTSGYNEQFF
13 TRBV12-5 - CASGLTGTGELFF
13 TRBV29-1 - CSAVLGGGNTIYF
14 TRBV6-5 - CASTSGTGIHGYTF
15 TRBV4-1 once CASSSRTPGEVEQYF
16 TRBV27 - CASRDRVGVVADTQYF
15 TRBV28 - CASSSVGRKSYEQYF
14 TRBV6-1 - CASTARTGDQPQHF
15 TRBV5-1 - CASRGGLAAYNEQFF
13 TRBV5-6 - CASSTLQGSKAFF
15 TRBV6-1 once CASTLPRDRVNTQYF
15 TRBV4-1 - CASRSDPSGPYEQYF
15 TRBV28 - CASTVPGQVSYGYTF
16 TRBV18 - CASSPQGLSTNEKLFF